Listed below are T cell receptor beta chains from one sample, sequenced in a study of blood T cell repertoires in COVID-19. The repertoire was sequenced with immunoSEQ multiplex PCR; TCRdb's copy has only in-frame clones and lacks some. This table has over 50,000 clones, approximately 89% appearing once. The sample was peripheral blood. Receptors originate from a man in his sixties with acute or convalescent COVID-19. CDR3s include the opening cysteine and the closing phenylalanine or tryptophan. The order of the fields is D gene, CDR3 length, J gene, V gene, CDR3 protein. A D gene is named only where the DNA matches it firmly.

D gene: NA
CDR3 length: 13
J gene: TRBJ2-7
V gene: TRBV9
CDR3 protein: CASSVGGGSEQYF

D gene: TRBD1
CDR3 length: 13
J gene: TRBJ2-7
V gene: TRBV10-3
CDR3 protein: CAISGQGTYEQYF

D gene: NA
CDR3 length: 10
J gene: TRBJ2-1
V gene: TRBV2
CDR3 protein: CASSDSKRFF

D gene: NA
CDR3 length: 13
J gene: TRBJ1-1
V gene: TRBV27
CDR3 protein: CASSLAGRTEAFF

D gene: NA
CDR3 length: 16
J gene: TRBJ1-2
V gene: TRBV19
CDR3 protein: CASASGGGAKVYGYTF

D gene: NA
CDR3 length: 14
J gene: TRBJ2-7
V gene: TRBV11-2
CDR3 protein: CASSLGWTAYEQYF

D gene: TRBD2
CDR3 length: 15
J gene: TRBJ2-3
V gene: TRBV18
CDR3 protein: CASSLLAGRTDTQYF

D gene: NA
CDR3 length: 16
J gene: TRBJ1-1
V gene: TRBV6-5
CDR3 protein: CASSYSGTTVFREAFF

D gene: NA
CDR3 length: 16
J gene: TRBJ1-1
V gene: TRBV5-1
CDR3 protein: CASSGLDSTQGPSAFF

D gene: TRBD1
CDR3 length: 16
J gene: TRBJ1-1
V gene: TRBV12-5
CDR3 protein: CASGLATTGGNTEAFF

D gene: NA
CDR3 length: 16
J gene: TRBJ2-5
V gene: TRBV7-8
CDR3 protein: CASSPPFVGQQETQYF

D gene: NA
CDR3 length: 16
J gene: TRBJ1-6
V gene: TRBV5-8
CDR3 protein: CASSLDRAAYNSPLHF

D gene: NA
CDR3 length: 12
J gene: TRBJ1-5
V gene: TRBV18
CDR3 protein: CASSKGGQPQHF

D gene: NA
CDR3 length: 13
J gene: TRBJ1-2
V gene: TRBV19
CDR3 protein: CASRGGMVYGYTF

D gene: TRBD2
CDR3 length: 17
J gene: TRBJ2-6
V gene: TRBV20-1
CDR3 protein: CSASPSGGHSGANVLTF

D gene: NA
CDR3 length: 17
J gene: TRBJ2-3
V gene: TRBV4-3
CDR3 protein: CASSQGVWQVDTDTQYF

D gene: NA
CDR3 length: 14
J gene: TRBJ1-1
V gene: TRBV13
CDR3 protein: CASSSRQQGTEAFF

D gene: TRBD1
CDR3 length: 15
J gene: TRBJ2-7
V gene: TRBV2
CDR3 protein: CASNRDSTLSYEQYF

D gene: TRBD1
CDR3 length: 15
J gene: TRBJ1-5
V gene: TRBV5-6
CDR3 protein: CASSLAQGAGQPQHF

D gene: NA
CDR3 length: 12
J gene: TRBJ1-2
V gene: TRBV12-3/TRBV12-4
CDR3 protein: CASSPGSYGYTF

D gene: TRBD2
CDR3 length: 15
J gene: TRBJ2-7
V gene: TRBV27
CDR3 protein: CASSTGTSGHYEQYF

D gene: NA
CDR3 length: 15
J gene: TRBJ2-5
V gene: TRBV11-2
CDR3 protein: CASSLTPDRGETQYF

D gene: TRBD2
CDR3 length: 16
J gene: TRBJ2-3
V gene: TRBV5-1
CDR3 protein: CASSPGGGPSTDTQYF

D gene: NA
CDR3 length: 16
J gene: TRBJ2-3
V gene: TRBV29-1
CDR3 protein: CSFSRIQQGRTDTQYF

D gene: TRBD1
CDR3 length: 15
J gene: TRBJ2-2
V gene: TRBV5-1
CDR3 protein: CASKLGQGWTGELFF

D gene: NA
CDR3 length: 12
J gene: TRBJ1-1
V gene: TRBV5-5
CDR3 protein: CASSFGTQEAFF

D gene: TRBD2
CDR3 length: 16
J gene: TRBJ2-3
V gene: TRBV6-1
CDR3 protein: CASSEIAGGSTDTQYF

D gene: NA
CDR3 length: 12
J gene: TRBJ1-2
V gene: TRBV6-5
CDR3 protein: CASSYGGGGYTF

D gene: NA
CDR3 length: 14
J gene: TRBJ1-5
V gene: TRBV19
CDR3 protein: CASSIARVYQPQHF

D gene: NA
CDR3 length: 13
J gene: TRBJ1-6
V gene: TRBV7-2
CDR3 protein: CASSLVSTGPLHF

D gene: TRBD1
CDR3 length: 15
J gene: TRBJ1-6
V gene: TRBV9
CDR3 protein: CASSIGQVLASPLHF

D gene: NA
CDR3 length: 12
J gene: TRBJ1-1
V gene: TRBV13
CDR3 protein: CASNRMNTEAFF

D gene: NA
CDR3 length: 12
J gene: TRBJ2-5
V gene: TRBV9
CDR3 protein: CASSEGRGPIHF

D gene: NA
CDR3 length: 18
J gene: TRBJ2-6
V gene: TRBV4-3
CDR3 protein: CASRDRHGRSSGANVLTF

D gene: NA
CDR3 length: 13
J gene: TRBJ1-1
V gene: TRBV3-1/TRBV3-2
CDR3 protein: CASSQVSDSEAFF

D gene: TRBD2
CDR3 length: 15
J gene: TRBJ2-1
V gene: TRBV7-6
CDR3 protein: CASSGRASSYNEQFF

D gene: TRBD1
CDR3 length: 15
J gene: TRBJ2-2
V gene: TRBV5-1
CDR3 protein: CASSDGTANTGELFF

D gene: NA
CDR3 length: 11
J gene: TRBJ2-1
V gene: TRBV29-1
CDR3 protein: CSVEKSGEQFF

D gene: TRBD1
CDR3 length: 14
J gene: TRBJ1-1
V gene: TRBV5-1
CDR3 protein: CASSSGTAHTEAFF

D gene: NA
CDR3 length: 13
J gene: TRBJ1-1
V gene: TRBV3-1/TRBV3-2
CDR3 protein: CASTYDQGQGAFF

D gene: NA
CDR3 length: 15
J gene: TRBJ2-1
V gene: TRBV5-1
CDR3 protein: CASSLGGTAYNEQFF

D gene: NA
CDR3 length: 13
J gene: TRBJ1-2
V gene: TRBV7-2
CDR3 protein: CASSFRDSHGYTF

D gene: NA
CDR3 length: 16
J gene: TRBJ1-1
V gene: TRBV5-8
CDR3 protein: CASSSPTRRGNTEAFF

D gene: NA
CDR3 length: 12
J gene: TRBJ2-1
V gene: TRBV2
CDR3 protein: CASSAGYNEQFF

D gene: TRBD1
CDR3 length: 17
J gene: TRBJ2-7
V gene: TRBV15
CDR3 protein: CATSRVLGTASSYEQYF

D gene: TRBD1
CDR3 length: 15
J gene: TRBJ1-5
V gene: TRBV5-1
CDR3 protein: CASSLGGTGNQPQHF

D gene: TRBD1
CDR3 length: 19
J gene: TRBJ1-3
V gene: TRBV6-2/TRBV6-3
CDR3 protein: CASSTTGTGFFSGGNTIYF

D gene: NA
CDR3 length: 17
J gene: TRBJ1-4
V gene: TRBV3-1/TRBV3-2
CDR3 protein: CASSQDPRQETNEKLFF

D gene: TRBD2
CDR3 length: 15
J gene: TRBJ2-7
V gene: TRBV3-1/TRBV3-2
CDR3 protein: CASSQAAGGPREQYF

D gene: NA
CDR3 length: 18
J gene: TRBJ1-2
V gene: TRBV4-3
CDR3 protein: CASSQDTDTAGINYGYTF

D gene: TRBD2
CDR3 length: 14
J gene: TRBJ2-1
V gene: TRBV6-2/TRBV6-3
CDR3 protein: CASSGTSGGYEQFF